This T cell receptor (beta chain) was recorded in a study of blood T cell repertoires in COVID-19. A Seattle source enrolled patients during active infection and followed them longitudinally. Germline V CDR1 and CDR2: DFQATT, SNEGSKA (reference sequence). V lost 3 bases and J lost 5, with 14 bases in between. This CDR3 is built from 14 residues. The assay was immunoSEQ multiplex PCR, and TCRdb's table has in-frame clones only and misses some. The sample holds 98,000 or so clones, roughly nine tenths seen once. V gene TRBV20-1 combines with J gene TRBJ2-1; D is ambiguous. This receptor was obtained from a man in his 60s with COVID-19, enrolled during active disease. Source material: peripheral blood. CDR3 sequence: CSASLETENNEQFF. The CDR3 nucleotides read TGCAGTGCTAGTTTGGAGACGGAAAACAATGAGCAGTTCTTC.